This TCR beta chain was profiled in a study of T-cell reconstitution after alpha-beta-depleted transplantation in children. Unique molecular identifiers featured in how the TCRbeta library was prepared. TCRdb reprocessed the PCR reads with MiXCR, giving one entry per CDR3 protein. The sample lists 440,000 or so distinct CDR3 sequences; roughly a tenth were seen once. CDR1 is SGHRS and CDR2 is YFSETQ in the germline V gene. J gave up 5 bases and V 2 bases, and 9 bases lay outside the gene matches. CDR3 size: 15 residues. This clonotype was found a few times. The chain is built from TRBV5-1 and TRBJ2-5, with 7 bases lining up with TRBD1. The sample was PBMCs from the stem cell graft donor, taken from the stem cell graft. This sequence was found in a human donor who donated a stem cell graft to a child with acute myeloid leukemia. The CDR3 region has the DNA TGCGCCAGCAGCTTAGGGGCAGGGGGTAAGGAGACCCAGTACTTC. Protein: CASSLGAGGKETQYF.